Listed below are T cell receptor beta chains from one sample, sequenced in a study of CD8 T cells in ankylosing spondylitis. TCRdb analysed the 5' RACE reads with MiXCR anew, one entry per CDR3 protein. This sample has 300,000 to 350,000 distinct CDR3 sequences, with roughly 14% found just once. The sample comprised blood, either unsorted or a sorted T cell fraction (not recorded which). These receptors were collected from a male donor with ankylosing spondylitis or in good health (not recorded which). Each CDR3 is given with its conserved first and last residue. Each record gives: D gene, J gene, V gene, clone size, CDR3 DNA, CDR3 protein. The D gene is left open where the match is weak. Some rows have no size entry. The others give once, few or many, or a class for an expanded clone.

d_call: NA
j_call: TRBJ1-3
v_call: TRBV4-1
clone_size: NA
cdr3_nt: TGCGCCAGCAGCCAAGATCCTACGGCCAGCTCTGGAAACACCATATATTTT
cdr3_aa: CASSQDPTASSGNTIYF

d_call: TRBD2
j_call: TRBJ2-7
v_call: TRBV5-1
clone_size: few
cdr3_nt: TGCGCCAGCAGCACCGGACTAGCGGGAGTTTGGGAGCAGTACTTC
cdr3_aa: CASSTGLAGVWEQYF

d_call: TRBD1
j_call: TRBJ2-7
v_call: TRBV5-1
clone_size: few
cdr3_nt: TGCGCCAGCAGACGTGACGGACAGGGGGCCTACGAGCAGTACTTC
cdr3_aa: CASRRDGQGAYEQYF

d_call: NA
j_call: TRBJ1-2
v_call: TRBV7-9
clone_size: many
cdr3_nt: TGTGCCGGGGGTGGCTACACCTTC
cdr3_aa: CAGGGYTF

d_call: NA
j_call: TRBJ1-2
v_call: TRBV6-2/TRBV6-3
clone_size: NA
cdr3_nt: TGTGCCTCAAGAAAGGGCACTAACTATGGCTACACCTTC
cdr3_aa: CASRKGTNYGYTF

d_call: NA
j_call: TRBJ1-4
v_call: TRBV7-2
clone_size: few
cdr3_nt: TGTGCCAGCAGCCCCCGGAAGGGGGGCGGTGAAAAACTGTTTTTT
cdr3_aa: CASSPRKGGGEKLFF

d_call: NA
j_call: TRBJ2-7
v_call: TRBV5-5
clone_size: NA
cdr3_nt: TGTGCCAGCAGCTTTGGTCTGACTTACGAGCAGTACTTC
cdr3_aa: CASSFGLTYEQYF

d_call: TRBD2
j_call: TRBJ2-3
v_call: TRBV2
clone_size: NA
cdr3_nt: TGTGCCAGCAAACTAGCGGGATCCACAGATACGCAGTATTTT
cdr3_aa: CASKLAGSTDTQYF

d_call: NA
j_call: TRBJ2-1
v_call: TRBV25-1
clone_size: few
cdr3_nt: TGTGCCAGCAGTCCCCCGACCTACGACCGGACTCTCTACAATGAGCAGTTCTTC
cdr3_aa: CASSPPTYDRTLYNEQFF

d_call: NA
j_call: TRBJ2-1
v_call: TRBV20-1
clone_size: NA
cdr3_nt: TGCAGTGCTACAAAGCGGGTAATATACAATGAGCAGTTCTTC
cdr3_aa: CSATKRVIYNEQFF

d_call: TRBD1
j_call: TRBJ1-1
v_call: TRBV5-1
clone_size: once
cdr3_nt: TGCGCCAGCAGACCACAGGGGTTCACTGAAGCTTTCTTT
cdr3_aa: CASRPQGFTEAFF

d_call: TRBD2
j_call: TRBJ2-5
v_call: TRBV18
clone_size: NA
cdr3_nt: TGTGCCAGCTCAAAACTAGCGGGTCCTCAAGAGACCCAGTACTTC
cdr3_aa: CASSKLAGPQETQYF

d_call: TRBD2
j_call: TRBJ2-7
v_call: TRBV5-1
clone_size: NA
cdr3_nt: TGCGCCAGCAGCTTGGTAGCGGGTTCGAACTACGAGCAGTACTTC
cdr3_aa: CASSLVAGSNYEQYF

d_call: NA
j_call: TRBJ1-1
v_call: TRBV30
clone_size: few
cdr3_nt: TGTGCCTGGAGTGTAAGGGCGGTTCTGACTGAAGCTTTCTTT
cdr3_aa: CAWSVRAVLTEAFF

d_call: NA
j_call: TRBJ2-4
v_call: TRBV29-1
clone_size: many
cdr3_nt: TGCAGCGTTGAAAAACAGGGAAGCGGTCAGTACTTC
cdr3_aa: CSVEKQGSGQYF

d_call: NA
j_call: TRBJ2-2
v_call: TRBV3-1
clone_size: few
cdr3_nt: TGTGCCTCCAGGATCCTTAGTACCGGGGAGCTGTTTTTT
cdr3_aa: CASRILSTGELFF

d_call: TRBD1
j_call: TRBJ1-5
v_call: TRBV7-8
clone_size: few
cdr3_nt: TGTGCCAGCAGCTCGGACAGGGAGGGTCAGCCCCAGCATTTT
cdr3_aa: CASSSDREGQPQHF

d_call: TRBD1
j_call: TRBJ1-5
v_call: TRBV15
clone_size: NA
cdr3_nt: TGTGCCACCAGCACGGACAGGTTCAGCAATCAGCCCCAGCATTTT
cdr3_aa: CATSTDRFSNQPQHF

d_call: NA
j_call: TRBJ2-3
v_call: TRBV5-1
clone_size: few
cdr3_nt: TGCGCCAGCAGTCCGGGCGACCACACCGGGGCAGATACGCAGTATTTT
cdr3_aa: CASSPGDHTGADTQYF

d_call: NA
j_call: TRBJ2-7
v_call: TRBV12-3/TRBV12-4
clone_size: NA
cdr3_nt: TGTGCCAGCAGCTCCGGGATCCCTATTTACGAGCAGTACTTC
cdr3_aa: CASSSGIPIYEQYF

d_call: TRBD1
j_call: TRBJ1-1
v_call: TRBV9
clone_size: few
cdr3_nt: TGTGCCAGCAGCCAGACAGGGGTCTACACTGAAGCTTTCTTT
cdr3_aa: CASSQTGVYTEAFF

d_call: NA
j_call: TRBJ1-2
v_call: TRBV27
clone_size: many
cdr3_nt: TGTGCCAGCAGTTTATACGGGGCAGGGCGGTCCTATGGCTACACCTTC
cdr3_aa: CASSLYGAGRSYGYTF

d_call: TRBD2
j_call: TRBJ2-3
v_call: TRBV7-9
clone_size: few
cdr3_nt: TGTGCCAGCAGCTTAGACGGACTAGCGGCAGATACGCAGTATTTT
cdr3_aa: CASSLDGLAADTQYF

d_call: TRBD1
j_call: TRBJ1-1
v_call: TRBV29-1
clone_size: NA
cdr3_nt: TGCAGCGTTATGACAGGGGGCGGTAACACTGAAGCTTTCTTT
cdr3_aa: CSVMTGGGNTEAFF

d_call: NA
j_call: TRBJ2-5
v_call: TRBV25-1
clone_size: NA
cdr3_nt: TGTGCCAGCCAACCCCAGGGCAGGGTACGGGGAGAGACCCAGTACTTC
cdr3_aa: CASQPQGRVRGETQYF

d_call: NA
j_call: TRBJ2-1
v_call: TRBV12-3/TRBV12-4
clone_size: few
cdr3_nt: TGTGCCAGCAGACCCGGCGGGAAGCACCTCAATGAGCAGTTCTTC
cdr3_aa: CASRPGGKHLNEQFF

d_call: NA
j_call: TRBJ2-6
v_call: TRBV4-1
clone_size: few
cdr3_nt: TGCGCCAGCAGCCAAGTAACCTCTGGGGCCAACGTCCTGACTTTC
cdr3_aa: CASSQVTSGANVLTF

d_call: NA
j_call: TRBJ1-1
v_call: TRBV5-1
clone_size: few
cdr3_nt: TGCGCCAGCAGCTTGGAAGCTCCTCGGGCTTTCTTT
cdr3_aa: CASSLEAPRAFF

d_call: TRBD1
j_call: TRBJ1-1
v_call: TRBV3-1
clone_size: once
cdr3_nt: TGTGCCAGCAGCCATTCGGGACAGGGTGACACTGAAGCTTTCTTT
cdr3_aa: CASSHSGQGDTEAFF

d_call: TRBD2
j_call: TRBJ2-3
v_call: TRBV7-6
clone_size: NA
cdr3_nt: TGTGCCAGCAGCTTAGGGGGACTAGCGGGACCCCACTACACAGATACGCAGTATTTT
cdr3_aa: CASSLGGLAGPHYTDTQYF

d_call: NA
j_call: TRBJ1-4
v_call: TRBV5-1
clone_size: few
cdr3_nt: TGCGCCAGCAGCTTGGTACCTCGGCGAGAAAAACTGTTTTTT
cdr3_aa: CASSLVPRREKLFF

d_call: NA
j_call: TRBJ2-3
v_call: TRBV5-1
clone_size: NA
cdr3_nt: TGCGCCAGCAGCTTGAACAGTGGGGGTAACACAGATACGCAGTATTTT
cdr3_aa: CASSLNSGGNTDTQYF

d_call: NA
j_call: TRBJ2-7
v_call: TRBV20-1
clone_size: NA
cdr3_nt: TGCAGTGCCTCCCCTATCGACCCGGGTGGGGACGAGCAGTACTTC
cdr3_aa: CSASPIDPGGDEQYF

d_call: TRBD1
j_call: TRBJ2-3
v_call: TRBV9
clone_size: few
cdr3_nt: TGTGCCAGCAGCGTAGCTACAGGGGGCAAGGATACGCAGTATTTT
cdr3_aa: CASSVATGGKDTQYF

d_call: NA
j_call: TRBJ2-7
v_call: TRBV6-5
clone_size: many
cdr3_nt: TGTGCCAGCAGTTACGGTCTAACCTACGAGCAGTACTTC
cdr3_aa: CASSYGLTYEQYF

d_call: NA
j_call: TRBJ2-5
v_call: TRBV9
clone_size: NA
cdr3_nt: TGTGCCAGCACCTTTGGCGGGGAAGTGGAGACCCAGTACTTC
cdr3_aa: CASTFGGEVETQYF

d_call: NA
j_call: TRBJ1-6
v_call: TRBV6-1
clone_size: few
cdr3_nt: TGTGCCAGCAGTGAACAGGGAGGTTCACCCCTCCACTTT
cdr3_aa: CASSEQGGSPLHF

d_call: TRBD2
j_call: TRBJ2-1
v_call: TRBV24-1
clone_size: few
cdr3_nt: TGTGCCACCAGTGCCGGACTAGCGCCTTACAATGAGCAGTTCTTC
cdr3_aa: CATSAGLAPYNEQFF

d_call: NA
j_call: TRBJ1-5
v_call: TRBV19
clone_size: NA
cdr3_nt: TGTGCCAGTAGTATAACCCCAGGGGCGGGCAATCAGCCCCAGCATTTT
cdr3_aa: CASSITPGAGNQPQHF

d_call: NA
j_call: TRBJ1-1
v_call: TRBV12-3/TRBV12-4
clone_size: NA
cdr3_nt: TGTGCCAGCAAACCACTATCGTTGGGGGTCGCTTTCTTT
cdr3_aa: CASKPLSLGVAFF

d_call: NA
j_call: TRBJ1-1
v_call: TRBV5-1
clone_size: many
cdr3_nt: TGCGCCAGCAGCTTGGGACGTCCCAATGAGGCTTTCTTT
cdr3_aa: CASSLGRPNEAFF

d_call: NA
j_call: TRBJ2-1
v_call: TRBV5-1
clone_size: many
cdr3_nt: TGCGCCAGCAGCTTACAACTGAGCTCCTACAATGAGCAGTTCTTC
cdr3_aa: CASSLQLSSYNEQFF

d_call: TRBD2
j_call: TRBJ2-3
v_call: TRBV7-6
clone_size: NA
cdr3_nt: TGTGCCAGCAGCTCTAGCGGGGGGATCGGTGGAGATACGCAGTATTTT
cdr3_aa: CASSSSGGIGGDTQYF

d_call: NA
j_call: TRBJ1-5
v_call: TRBV20-1
clone_size: few
cdr3_nt: TGCAGTGCTAGTCAGGGATCGGATCAGCCCCAGCATTTT
cdr3_aa: CSASQGSDQPQHF

d_call: NA
j_call: TRBJ1-5
v_call: TRBV10-3
clone_size: NA
cdr3_nt: TGTGCCAGAAGAGGACAGCGAACCAAGAGCAATCAGCCCCAGCATTTT
cdr3_aa: CARRGQRTKSNQPQHF

d_call: TRBD1
j_call: TRBJ1-1
v_call: TRBV11-2
clone_size: NA
cdr3_nt: TGTGCCAGCAGCCCACGGAGGACAGGGGGATCGAACACTGAAGCTTTCTTT
cdr3_aa: CASSPRRTGGSNTEAFF

d_call: NA
j_call: TRBJ2-2
v_call: TRBV2
clone_size: many
cdr3_nt: TGTGCCAGCAGTGAAGCGGAGGGCCCCCACACCGGGGAGCTGTTTTTT
cdr3_aa: CASSEAEGPHTGELFF

d_call: NA
j_call: TRBJ2-1
v_call: TRBV5-1
clone_size: many
cdr3_nt: TGCGCCAGCAGCTTGGTAAACACGGGGTACAATGAGCAGTTCTTC
cdr3_aa: CASSLVNTGYNEQFF

d_call: NA
j_call: TRBJ1-5
v_call: TRBV12-3/TRBV12-4
clone_size: few
cdr3_nt: TGTGCCAGCAGCAAAACGACAGGCTGGAATCAGCCCCAGCATTTT
cdr3_aa: CASSKTTGWNQPQHF

d_call: TRBD1
j_call: TRBJ1-1
v_call: TRBV20-1
clone_size: NA
cdr3_nt: TGCAGTGCTAGAGGGCACAGGGGTGACACTGAAGCTTTCTTT
cdr3_aa: CSARGHRGDTEAFF

d_call: TRBD2
j_call: TRBJ2-7
v_call: TRBV14
clone_size: few
cdr3_nt: TGTGCCAGCAGCCAAGATGCCGGGACTAGCGTGTCCGAGCAGTACTTC
cdr3_aa: CASSQDAGTSVSEQYF

d_call: NA
j_call: TRBJ2-7
v_call: TRBV6-6
clone_size: NA
cdr3_nt: TGTGCCAGCAGTCACCCCTTGAACGAGCAGTACTTC
cdr3_aa: CASSHPLNEQYF